A selection of T cell receptor beta chains follows, all from one sample in a study of blood T cell repertoires in COVID-19. The table came from immunoSEQ multiplex PCR; TCRdb's copy has only in-frame clones and leaves some out. Of a few hundred thousand clones in the sample, around 85% were seen once. The material sequenced was peripheral blood. Every receptor here comes from a human donor with COVID-19, enrolled during active disease. The donor label of this sample is uncertain. Both conserved end residues are part of each CDR3. The order of the fields is J gene, clone size, D gene, V gene, CDR3 DNA, CDR3 protein. A D gene is named only where the DNA matches it firmly. Expanded clones get a size class; other rows say once, few or many, or leave the size out.

TRBJ2-3 once . TRBV11-2 TGTGCCAGCAGCTTAGGTAGCGCCCCTAGCACAGATACGCAGTATTTT CASSLGSAPSTDTQYF
TRBJ1-3 . . TRBV9 TGTGCCAGCAGCGTAGACCACTCAACAGGGCTCTCTGGAAACACCATATATTTT CASSVDHSTGLSGNTIYF
TRBJ2-5 . TRBD1 TRBV27 TGTGCCAGCAGTCTCTCGACAGGGTCAGAGACCCAGTACTTC CASSLSTGSETQYF
TRBJ1-5 . . TRBV30 TGTGCCTGGAGTGATGGGAGGGAGGATCAGCCCCAGCATTTT CAWSDGREDQPQHF
TRBJ2-7 . TRBD1 TRBV5-6 TGTGCCAGCAGCTTGGTCGGACAGGAGTACTTC CASSLVGQEYF
TRBJ2-3 . TRBD2 TRBV20-1 TGCAGTGCTAGTTCCACGCGGCTAGCGGGAGGGCCTAGCACAGATACGCAGTATTTT CSASSTRLAGGPSTDTQYF
TRBJ2-7 . TRBD2 TRBV4-1 TGCGCCAGCAGCCGAGTAATTAGCGGGAGCTACGAGCAGTACTTC CASSRVISGSYEQYF
TRBJ2-7 once TRBD2 TRBV3-1/TRBV3-2 TGTGCCAGCAGCCTCCCGGGACTAGCGGCGGCCTACGAGCAGTACTTC CASSLPGLAAAYEQYF
TRBJ2-1 . . TRBV27 TGTGCCAGCAGGAGACTAGTGAATGAGCAGTTCTTC CASRRLVNEQFF
TRBJ1-2 once . TRBV30 TGTGCCTGGAGTGTACTGGGGGGAGGTGATGGCTACACCTTC CAWSVLGGGDGYTF